The entry below describes one T cell receptor (beta chain). This specimen belongs to a study of blood T cell repertoires in COVID-19. Profiling relied on immunoSEQ multiplex PCR, and the TCRdb table lists in-frame clones only, not all of them. Of under 300,000 clones in the sample, approximately 80% are singletons; the top ten hold around 2%. The CDR3 consists of 16 residues. V shed 3 bases and J 0 bases; nucleotides not matched to a gene: 5. Germline V lookup: CDR1 MNHNS, CDR2 SASEGT. This rearrangement joins TRBV6-1 to TRBJ1-5, with 7 bases aligning to TRBD1. The source is a man aged 30-40 years who had recovered from COVID-19. The sequencing sample was made of peripheral blood. For the CDR3, the DNA is TGTGCCAGCAGTGACGACAGGGCTTATAGCAATCAGCCCCAGCATTTT. Amino acids: CASSDDRAYSNQPQHF.